The 21 T cell receptor beta chains in this list originate from one sample, sequenced in a study of CD8 T cells in Susac syndrome. RNA totalling about 0.45 to 1 ug underwent reverse transcription with random hexamers. TCRdb reprocessed the immunoSEQ multiplex PCR reads via MiXCR and lists one record per CDR3 protein. Of more than 120,000 distinct CDR3 sequences listed, approximately 94% are singletons. Sequenced material: CD4+ T cells from PBMCs. The receptors derive from a human donor in good health.

The V gene is TRBV7-3, the J gene TRBJ1-1, with a weak D call TRBD1 (5 bases). The V gene lost 1 base and the J gene lost 5 bases, with 11 bases spanning the gap. The CDR3 has 14 residues. Germline V CDR1 and CDR2: SGHTA, FQGTGA. The CDR3 spells CASSLRGLDTEAFF. Written as DNA, the CDR3 is TGTGCCAGCAGCTTAAGGGGGTTAGATACTGAAGCTTTCTTT. Complete variable domain (other parts from reference TRBV7-3 and TRBJ1-1): GAGVSQTPSNKVTEKGKYVELRCDPISGHTALYWYRQSLGQGPEFLIYFQGTGAADDSGLPNDRFFAVRPEGSVSTLKIQRTERGDSAVYLCASSLRGLDTEAFFGQGTRLTVV.

V and J are TRBV28 and TRBJ1-3, with TRBD1 matching 9 bases. Trimming at V came to 5 bases and at J to 0 bases, leaving 5 bases not matched to a gene. Per germline, CDR1 MDHEN and CDR2 SYDVKM. The CDR3 is made up of 16 amino acids. The DNA for the CDR3 is TGTGCCAGCAGTCCGGGACAGGGCATCTCTGGAAACACCATATATTTT. Amino acids: CASSPGQGISGNTIYF.

The chain employs TRBV5-1 and TRBJ2-1; 9 bases are a match to TRBD1. The CDR3 loop spans 14 amino acids. Germline V gene sequence: CDR1 SGHRS, CDR2 YFSETQ. J lost 9 bases, V lost 4 bases, and 8 bases had no gene match. CDR3 sequence: CASSPGTGSTEQFF. The CDR3, as DNA: TGCGCCAGCAGCCCGGGGACAGGGAGTACTGAGCAGTTCTTC.

The chain joins TRBV20-1 to TRBJ2-3, with D perhaps matching TRBD2 (6 bases). Trimming stripped 5 bases from V and 4 bases from J, with 13 bases between. Germline V gene lookup returns CDR1 DFQATT and CDR2 SNEGSKA (reference sequence). CDR3 length: 13 amino acids. The CDR3 DNA is TGCAGTGCTTATAGACTAGTGTCAGATACGCAGTATTTT. It codes for CSAYRLVSDTQYF.

The chain uses TRBV7-6 and TRBJ2-7; the D gene could be TRBD1 or TRBD2 (6 bases each). Germline lookup yields CDR1 SGHVS and CDR2 FNYEAQ. V dropped 5 bases and J dropped 5 bases, with 19 bases sitting between them. This CDR3 has 15 amino acids. Written as DNA, the CDR3 is TGTGCCAGCAGCCCCTGGCCGGGGGCTGGCAACGAGCAGTACTTC. It specifies CASSPWPGAGNEQYF.

V usage is TRBV2 and J usage is TRBJ2-1; D remains unclear. V lost 4 bases and J lost 0, with 10 bases in between. The CDR3 totals 15 residues. Germline V gene sequence: CDR1 SNHLY, CDR2 FYNNEI. CDR3 protein: CASSAEKSSYNEQFF. The CDR3 coding sequence is TGTGCCAGCAGTGCAGAGAAGAGCTCCTACAATGAGCAGTTCTTC.

Remarks on this clonotype: At one of its ends the junction is not consistent with the germline gene, which may arise from a read error. This sequence joins TRBV29-1 and TRBJ2-7; D assignment may be TRBD1 or TRBD2 (5 bases each). The CDR3 runs 11 residues. Germline loops: CDR1 SQVTM, CDR2 ANQGSEA. The CDR3 loop reads CSVEDGAARDF. The CDR3 DNA sequence: TGCAGCGTTGAAGACGGGGCGGCCCGGGACTTC.

This clonotype came up once. V gene TRBV18 combines with J gene TRBJ2-2; D gene ambiguous. There are 16 residues in the CDR3. The germline gives CDR1 KGHSH, CDR2 LQKENI. V was pared by 0 bases and J by 5 bases, with 13 bases between. CDR3 in DNA: TGTGCCAGCTCACCACCGGTTAACTTCGGAACCGGGGAGCTGTTTTTT. It specifies CASSPPVNFGTGELFF.

V gene TRBV24-1 combines with J gene TRBJ1-1; D is possibly TRBD1 (5 bases). The V end was cut by 7 bases, the J end by 3 bases, with 11 bases between. The CDR3 sequence is 13 residues long. Germline CDR1 reads KGHDR; CDR2 reads SFDVKD. The DNA of the CDR3 is TGTGCCACCAGCGCCCCGGGGGACACTGAAGCTTTCTTT. It specifies CATSAPGDTEAFF.

J is TRBJ2-1 and V is TRBV5-1; D not resolved. V shed 4 bases and J shed 5 bases, with 4 bases lying between them. Looked up from germline, CDR1 is SGHRS and CDR2 is YFSETQ. The CDR3 extends over 11 amino acids. CDR3 amino acids: CASSLDNEQFF. The CDR3 DNA follows: TGCGCCAGCAGCCTAGACAATGAGCAGTTCTTC. Full variable domain (outside the CDR3, taken from reference TRBV5-1 and TRBJ2-1): KAGVTQTPRYLIKTRGQQVTLSCSPISGHRSVSWYQQTPGQGLQFLFEYFSETQRNKGNFPGRFSGRQFSNSRSEMNVSTLELGDSALYLCASSLDNEQFFGPGTRLTVL.

The chain combines TRBV27 with TRBJ1-1, with D tentatively TRBD1 (5 bases). Deletions cut 6 bases from V and 4 bases from J, with 12 bases between. CDR1 MNHEY and CDR2 SMNVEV come from the germline V gene (reference sequence). The length of the CDR3 is 13 residues. CDR3 sequence reads: CASSRRRGTEAFF. In DNA, the CDR3 is TGTGCCAGCAGCCGGAGAAGGGGCACTGAAGCTTTCTTT.

CDR3 in DNA: TGTGCCAGCTCACCGGGACTGAATTATGGCTACACCTTC. It is translated as CASSPGLNYGYTF. The rearrangement uses TRBV18 and TRBJ1-2; D may be TRBD1 (5 bases). This CDR3 spans 13 amino acids. V lost 3 bases to trimming and J lost 5 bases, with 10 bases between them. Germline assignment: CDR1 KGHSH and CDR2 LQKENI.

This chain joins TRBV7-7 and TRBJ2-5; 13 positions agree with TRBD2. The germline V gene has CDR1 SSHAT and CDR2 FNYEAQ (reference sequence). The CDR3 totals 18 residues. V was clipped by 5 bases and J by 2 bases; unmatched bases: 11. CDR3 nucleotide sequence: TGTGCCAGCAGCCTTCGAATCGGACTAGCGGGGGTACAAGAGACCCAGTACTTC. It specifies CASSLRIGLAGVQETQYF.

This sequence joins TRBV28 and TRBJ2-2, with TRBD1 identical over 9 bases. The germline V gene encodes CDR1 MDHEN and CDR2 SYDVKM. V shed 5 bases, J shed 0 bases, and the junction held 1 base outside the gene matches. The CDR3 has 15 amino acids. The CDR3 sequence is CASSRQGANTGELFF. The CDR3 nucleotides are TGTGCCAGCAGTCGACAGGGGGCGAACACCGGGGAGCTGTTTTTT.

The chain carries TRBV27 and TRBJ2-3; D possibly corresponds to TRBD1 (5 bases). In germline, CDR1 is MNHEY, CDR2 SMNVEV (reference sequence). Deletions cut 5 bases from V and 6 bases from J, with 24 bases between. CDR3 length: 17 amino acids. CDR3 residues: CASSNPRTLVAGDTQYF. As DNA, the CDR3 is TGTGCCAGCAGTAACCCCCGGACATTAGTAGCTGGGGATACGCAGTATTTT.

The chain joins TRBV18 to TRBJ2-1; 11 nucleotides agree with TRBD2. Losses at the gene ends were 6 bases for V and 4 bases for J; bases not matched to a gene: 5. Germline V CDR1 and CDR2: KGHSH, LQKENI. The CDR3 totals 15 residues. CDR3 nucleotides: TGTGCCAGCTCCCGTGGGACTAGCGGATACAATGAGCAGTTCTTC. Protein sequence: CASSRGTSGYNEQFF.

The chain couples TRBV27 to TRBJ1-3; a weak D match, TRBD1 (5 bases). The CDR3 runs 16 residues. Trimming left V 3 bases short and J 1 base short, with 13 bases between. Germline V gene sequence: CDR1 MNHEY, CDR2 SMNVEV (reference sequence). CDR3 loop: CASSFSVTESGNTIYF. In nucleotides, the CDR3 is TGTGCCAGCAGTTTCAGCGTGACAGAGTCTGGAAACACCATATATTTT.

This clonotype was detected only once. The chain's CDR3 is CSARFSQGNTEAFF. CDR3 sequence (DNA): TGCAGTGCTCGATTTTCACAGGGCAACACTGAAGCTTTCTTT. This chain links TRBV20-1 with TRBJ1-1; the D gene is possibly TRBD1 (6 bases). The ends were cut back, 5 bases at V and 2 bases at J, with 15 bases in the middle. Germline CDR1 is DFQATT and CDR2 is SNEGSKA (reference sequence). The CDR3 is 14 residues long.

The gene calls are TRBV30 and TRBJ2-1, with TRBD2 as a possible D gene (6 bases). The germline V gene has CDR1 GTSNPN and CDR2 SVGIG (reference sequence). There are 15 residues in the CDR3. V gave up 0 bases and J gave up 6 bases, with 15 bases separating them. The CDR3 loop reads CAWSVYGSLRNEQFF. The CDR3 nucleotides are TGTGCCTGGAGTGTTTACGGGAGTTTGCGCAATGAGCAGTTCTTC.

The chain uses TRBV19 and TRBJ2-6, with 9 bases matching TRBD1. The CDR3 spans 17 residues. With 4 bases clipped from V and 2 bases from J, the junction kept 6 bases outside the gene matches. Germline CDR1 LNHDA, CDR2 SQIVND (reference sequence). The CDR3 loop reads CASSRVQGAAGANVLTF. The CDR3 bases are TGTGCCAGTAGTAGGGTACAGGGGGCAGCTGGGGCCAACGTCCTGACTTTC.

V gene TRBV24-1 combines with J gene TRBJ2-3, with D tentatively TRBD2 (6 bases). V dropped 5 bases and J dropped 9 bases, with 8 bases sitting between them. The germline V gene has CDR1 KGHDR and CDR2 SFDVKD. The CDR3 is made up of 11 amino acids. In DNA form, the CDR3 reads TGTGCCACCAGTGTGGGGGGAACGCAGTATTTT. Protein: CATSVGGTQYF.